The clone carrying this TCR beta chain was counted between two and nine times. Antigen unknown. The sample comes from a study of CD8 T cells in ankylosing spondylitis. This CDR3 has 18 residues. V gave up 7 bases and J gave up 0 bases, with 22 bases separating them. Germline V gene sequence: CDR1 MNHEY, CDR2 SMNVEV (reference sequence). Findings and limits, study-wide: Within matched ankylosing spondylitis synovial fluid, disease-linked clones were reportedly significantly enriched. CD8+ disease-linked clones were present at relatively low frequencies in blood.

TCRdb fed the 5' RACE reads into MiXCR, producing one record per CDR3 protein. The sample consists of roughly 60,000 distinct CDR3 sequences, over 5% of them appearing once. V gene TRBV27 combines with J gene TRBJ2-1, with D possibly being TRBD1 or TRBD2 (5 bases each). Sample: synovial fluid, either unsorted or a sorted T cell fraction (not recorded which). This TCR was recovered from a male donor with ankylosing spondylitis. CDR3 bases: TGTGCCAGCATCCGGGACGGACCAACTAGAAGCTCCTACAATGAGCAGTTCTTC. Amino acid sequence: CASIRDGPTRSSYNEQFF.